One and the same sample provided the 23 T cell receptor beta chains below, sequenced in a study of blood T cell repertoires in COVID-19. The repertoire was sequenced with immunoSEQ multiplex PCR; TCRdb's copy has only in-frame clones and lacks some. Of almost 55,000 clones in the sample, approximately 87% were seen once. Sequencing was done on a sample of peripheral blood. These receptors were obtained from a human donor in a cohort sampled during active COVID-19.

This sequence joins TRBV3-1 (or the pseudogene TRBV3-2) and TRBJ1-2; tentative D call: TRBD1 (6 bases). Trimming cost V 3 bases and J 4 bases, with 18 bases left between them. CDR1 is LGHDT, CDR2 YNNKEL, per germline (reference sequence). There are 16 residues in the CDR3. The DNA for the CDR3 is TGTGCCAGCAGCCAGGGGGGGGCCGGGGTTAGCTATGGCTACACCTTC. Amino acid sequence: CASSQGGAGVSYGYTF.

The genes are TRBV5-1 and TRBJ2-7; TRBD1 aligns across 10 bases. This CDR3 comprises 14 residues. Germline values: CDR1 SGHRS, CDR2 YFSETQ. Losses at the gene ends were 0 bases for V and 5 bases for J; bases not matched to a gene: 2. CDR3 coding DNA: TGCGCCAGCAGCTTGGGGACAGGGGGGGACGAGCAGTACTTC. Amino acids: CASSLGTGGDEQYF.

This chain uses TRBV6-5 with TRBJ1-2, with 8 nucleotides matching TRBD1. This CDR3 comprises 13 residues. Germline V lookup: CDR1 MNHEY, CDR2 SVGAGI. V dropped 6 bases and J dropped 6; count of bases not matched to a gene: 6. CDR3 nucleotide sequence: TGTGCCAGCAGCCCCACAGGGGGGGATGGCTACACCTTC. This encodes CASSPTGGDGYTF.

The chain has TRBV21-1 and TRBJ1-2; whether TRBD1, the table's D call, matches the DNA was not checked. TRBV21-1 is noted as a pseudogene. The CDR3 runs to 17 residues. The CDR3 nucleotides read TGTGCCAGCAGCACCCGACCGGGAAAAGGGGGCCCATATGGCTACACCTTC. Translating gives CASSTRPGKGGPYGYTF.

This sequence joins TRBV5-4 and TRBJ2-3; 9 bases are a match to TRBD2. The length of the CDR3 is 15 residues. V gave up 4 bases and J gave up 6 bases; unmatched junction bases: 9. Germline lookup yields CDR1 SGHNT and CDR2 YYREEE (reference sequence). The CDR3 loop reads CASSPGLAGGDTQYF. The CDR3 coding sequence is TGTGCCAGCAGCCCGGGACTAGCAGGTGGGGATACGCAGTATTTT.

The table lists this clone with a count of one. The genes are TRBV30 and TRBJ1-2; D gene ambiguous. This CDR3 comprises 15 residues. Between the trimmed V and J ends, which lost 3 bases and 4 bases, there was a span of 18 bases. Germline V gene lookup returns CDR1 GTSNPN and CDR2 SVGIG (reference sequence). In nucleotides, the CDR3 is TGTGCCTGGAGGCGAGGAGGAGCTTGGAGCTATGGCTACACCTTC. Its protein product is CAWRRGGAWSYGYTF.

V gene TRBV3-1 (or the pseudogene TRBV3-2) combines with J gene TRBJ2-2; the D gene is possibly TRBD1 (5 bases). The CDR3 totals 14 residues. V lost 5 bases and J 7 bases, leaving 14 bases between the germline ends. CDR1 LGHDT and CDR2 YNNKEL come from the germline V gene (reference sequence). The CDR3 loop is CASSRGTFGGELFF. Here the CDR3 DNA reads TGTGCCAGCAGCAGGGGCACCTTCGGCGGGGAGCTGTTTTTT.

The CDR3 DNA reads TGTGCCTGGAGTGTACCCAGCTACGAGCAGTACTTC. Translated: CAWSVPSYEQYF. The V call is TRBV30, the J call TRBJ2-7; D not certain. The germline gives CDR1 GTSNPN, CDR2 SVGIG (reference sequence). The V end was cut by 0 bases, the J end by 3 bases, with 6 bases between. CDR3 length: 12 residues.

This clone was detected once. This chain links TRBV2 with TRBJ2-7, with 7 bases identical to TRBD2. The germline gives CDR1 SNHLY, CDR2 FYNNEI. V dropped 10 bases and J dropped 0; count of bases not matched to a gene: 6. The CDR3 extends over 13 amino acids. CDR3 bases: TGTGCCACCTATGGGGGGGGCTCCTACGAGCAGTACTTC. Translated, it gives CATYGGGSYEQYF.

The chain carries TRBV6-5 and TRBJ2-1, with TRBD1 identical over 7 bases. There are 15 residues in the CDR3. Per germline, CDR1 MNHEY and CDR2 SVGAGI. V dropped 4 bases and J dropped 7; count of bases not matched to a gene: 10. The CDR3 DNA follows: TGTGCCAGCAGTTCACGGACAGGTGAGGGGAATGAGCAGTTCTTC. Translated: CASSSRTGEGNEQFF.

The rearrangement uses TRBV9 and TRBJ2-7; TRBD2 is a possible D gene (6 bases). The CDR3 totals 14 residues. The germline gives CDR1 SGDLS, CDR2 YYNGEE. The V gene lost 4 bases and the J gene lost 4 bases, with 15 bases spanning the gap. Here the CDR3 DNA reads TGTGCCAGCAGCCTCGCGGGGCGCGGATACGAGCAGTACTTC. This sequence encodes CASSLAGRGYEQYF.

The chain joins TRBV6-5 to TRBJ1-1; 11 positions match TRBD1. Losses at the gene ends were 7 bases for V and 10 bases for J; bases not matched to a gene: 11. The V gene's germline CDR1 is MNHEY and CDR2 SVGAGI. The length of the CDR3 is 14 residues. CDR3 in DNA: TGTGCCAGCACCCTAGCCCCGGGACAGGGGGTAGCTTTCTTT. Protein product: CASTLAPGQGVAFF.

The V gene is TRBV7-3, the J gene TRBJ2-5; 9 bases map to TRBD1. The CDR3 loop spans 15 amino acids. Per germline, CDR1 SGHTA and CDR2 FQGTGA. V lost 3 bases to trimming and J lost 5 bases; unmatched junction nucleotides: 7. This chain's CDR3 is CASSFTGGAGETQYF. In DNA, the CDR3 is TGTGCCAGCAGCTTCACAGGGGGCGCGGGCGAGACCCAGTACTTC.

V is TRBV6-2 or TRBV6-3 and J is TRBJ2-4; D ambiguous. Deletions cut 4 bases from V and 0 bases from J, with 10 bases between. The CDR3 is 15 residues long. In germline, CDR1 is MNHEY, CDR2 SVGEGT. CDR3 region: CASSWSVLAKNIQYF. Written as DNA, the CDR3 is TGTGCCAGCAGTTGGAGCGTTCTAGCCAAAAACATTCAGTACTTC.

The chain employs TRBV24-1 and TRBJ2-5; 7 positions match TRBD2. CDR1 and CDR2 from the germline V gene are KGHDR and SFDVKD. The CDR3 has 17 amino acids. Trimming removed 2 bases from V and 3 bases from J; junction bases left unmatched: 11. CDR3 sequence: CATSDSPRAGFKETQYF. The CDR3 bases are TGTGCCACCAGTGATTCCCCTCGAGCGGGGTTTAAAGAGACCCAGTACTTC.

The chain combines TRBV5-8 with TRBJ2-5, with D tentatively TRBD2 (6 bases). The CDR3 covers 15 residues. Per germline, CDR1 SGHTS and CDR2 YDEGEE. Trimming cost V 0 bases and J 7 bases, with 16 bases left between them. The CDR3 bases are TGTGCCAGCAGCTTGGCCGGAGGGGCTCCTTCGACCCAGTACTTC. Protein: CASSLAGGAPSTQYF.

This chain links TRBV9 with TRBJ1-2, with TRBD1 matching 10 bases. Germline V gene sequence: CDR1 SGDLS, CDR2 YYNGEE. The CDR3 length is 15 residues. Unmatched junction bases numbered 8, after V lost 2 bases and J lost 7 bases. In DNA form, the CDR3 reads TGTGCCAGCAGCGTGACAGGGGGCGCGTCGGGTGGCTACACCTTC. Encoded protein: CASSVTGGASGGYTF.

This clone came up once. The chain recombines TRBV19 with TRBJ1-4; TRBD1 matches 7 bases. CDR1 and CDR2 from the germline V gene are LNHDA and SQIVND (reference sequence). The CDR3 has 17 amino acids. The J segment lost 7 bases and the V segment lost 3 bases, leaving 14 bases of the junction unmatched. This chain's CDR3 is CASSMTGSVSEGEKLFF. For the CDR3, the DNA is TGTGCCAGTAGTATGACAGGGTCCGTGAGTGAAGGTGAAAAACTGTTTTTT.

This clone was picked up a small number of times. This chain joins TRBV3-1 (or the pseudogene TRBV3-2) and TRBJ2-1, with D perhaps matching TRBD2 (5 bases). The V gene lost 6 bases and the J gene lost 12 bases, with 15 bases spanning the gap. CDR3 length: 12 amino acids. Germline V gene sequence: CDR1 LGHDT, CDR2 YNNKEL (reference sequence). In nucleotides, the CDR3 is TGTGCCAGCAGTCACAGCGGTCTTGTGCAGTTCTTC. Its protein is CASSHSGLVQFF.

This rearrangement joins TRBV29-1 to TRBJ2-1; TRBD1 aligns across 9 bases. With 5 bases clipped from V and 7 bases from J, the junction kept 6 bases outside the gene matches. This CDR3 has 13 amino acids. Germline-derived CDR1 and CDR2 are SQVTM and ANQGSEA. CDR3 residues: CSVLSGTGNEQFF. Written as DNA, the CDR3 is TGCAGCGTTCTGAGCGGGACAGGGAATGAGCAGTTCTTC.

J is TRBJ2-2 and V is TRBV4-3, with TRBD2 matching over 7 bases. CDR3 length: 16 residues. Germline values: CDR1 LGHNA, CDR2 YSLEER. Germline trimming cut 1 base from V and 0 bases from J; bases unmatched to any gene: 2. CDR3 amino acids: CASSQAGGANTGELFF. As DNA, the CDR3 is TGCGCCAGCAGCCAAGCGGGGGGTGCGAACACCGGGGAGCTGTTTTTT.

This chain uses TRBV3-1 (or the pseudogene TRBV3-2) with TRBJ2-5, with 8 bases that match TRBD2. Unmatched junction bases numbered 4, after V lost 0 bases and J lost 1 base. The germline V gene encodes CDR1 LGHDT and CDR2 YNNKEL (reference sequence). This CDR3 is 16 amino acids long. This CDR3 is CASSQEFRGGQETQYF. Written as DNA, the CDR3 is TGTGCCAGCAGCCAAGAGTTCCGGGGGGGCCAAGAGACCCAGTACTTC.

The CDR3 DNA follows: TGTGCCACCAGCAGAGGTTTCGACACCGGGGAGCTGTTTTTT. Residues: CATSRGFDTGELFF. V usage is TRBV15 and J usage is TRBJ2-2; D unresolved. This CDR3 has 14 residues. Per germline, CDR1 LNHNV and CDR2 YYDKDF (reference sequence). The ends were cut back, 1 base at V and 3 bases at J, with 6 bases in the middle. The variable domain in full, with the rest retrieved from reference TRBV15 and TRBJ2-2, is DAMVIQNPRYQVTQFGKPVTLSCSQTLNHNVMYWYQQKSSQAPKLLFHYYDKDFNNEADTPDNFQSRRPNTSFCFLDIRSPGLGDTAMYLCATSRGFDTGELFFGEGSRLTVL.